The clone carrying this TCR beta chain was seen repeatedly, ten times or more. What it binds is unknown. This entry is derived from a study of CD8 T cells in ankylosing spondylitis. General study points: Some of the motif variants had earlier been found in reactive arthritis patients' fluid and blood. Made up of about eight highly homologous variants, a TCR beta motif appeared characteristic of ankylosing spondylitis blood. A CD8+ phenotype characterized the disease-linked clones, which were relatively rare in peripheral blood.

This CDR3 has 18 residues. V dropped 7 bases and J dropped 2 bases, with 24 bases sitting between them. CDR1 is ENHRY, CDR2 SYGVKD, per germline. TCRdb ran MiXCR on the 5' RACE reads and lists one entry per CDR3 protein. Among hundreds of thousands of distinct CDR3 sequences listed, approximately 10% were seen once. The sequenced material came from blood, either unsorted or a sorted T cell fraction (not recorded which). This clonotype was obtained from a male donor with ankylosing spondylitis. The V and J genes are TRBV10-3 and TRBJ2-1, with a tentative D call TRBD2 (7 bases). DNA for the CDR3: TGTGCCATCACGGGGGGATCGGGTACAGGGAGCCCCTACAATGAGCAGTTCTTC. Translating it yields CAITGGSGTGSPYNEQFF.